This T cell receptor beta chain is from a study of blood T cell repertoires in COVID-19. On the study more broadly: The samples span acute and convalescent COVID-19 from the United States, Italy and Spain. PBMCs, B-cell-depleted T cells, or T cells were the source of the cDNA or gDNA that made up the material.

As handled by the study authors: Quantification of nucleated cells was approximated via reference gene primer amplification. Here immunoSEQ multiplex PCR was the method, and the copy in TCRdb shows in-frame clones only, minus some. That table supplies the V and J calls and clone size; D and trimming were determined from the DNA. The sample contains over 55,000 clones, over 80% of which appear only once. The CDR3 has 15 amino acids. The V gene lost 3 bases and the J gene lost 2 bases, with 14 bases spanning the gap. The germline V gene has CDR1 SGDLS and CDR2 YYNGEE. J is TRBJ1-1 and V is TRBV9; D perhaps matches TRBD1 (5 bases). The receptor comes from a man over 45 with active COVID-19. The sample consisted of peripheral blood. This chain's CDR3 is CASSAVGQGNTEAFF. The CDR3 DNA follows: TGTGCCAGCAGCGCGGTCGGGCAGGGAAACACTGAAGCTTTCTTT.